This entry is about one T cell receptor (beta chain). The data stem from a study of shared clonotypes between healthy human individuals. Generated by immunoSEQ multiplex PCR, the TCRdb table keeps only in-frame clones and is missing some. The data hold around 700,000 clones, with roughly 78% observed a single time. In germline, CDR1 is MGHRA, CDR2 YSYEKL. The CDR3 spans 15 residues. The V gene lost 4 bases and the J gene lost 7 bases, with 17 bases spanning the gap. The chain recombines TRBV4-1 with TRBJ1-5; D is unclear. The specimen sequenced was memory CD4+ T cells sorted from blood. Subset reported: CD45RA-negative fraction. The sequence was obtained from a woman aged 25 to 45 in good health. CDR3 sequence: CASSPYTSGEQPQHF. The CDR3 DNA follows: TGCGCCAGCAGCCCCTACACCTCTGGAGAACAGCCCCAGCATTTT.